This T cell receptor (beta chain) was profiled in a study of PD-1 blockade in classical Hodgkin lymphoma. On this clone itself: In the same sample, other DNA sequences code for this CDR3.

The time point denotes: cycle 4 day 1 (C4D1), after more than five weeks of nivolumab. Every one of the patients relapsed after autologous stem cell transplantation (brentuximab vedotin exposure was variable). Thawed PBMCs yielded CD4+ T cells through magnetic negative selection. The repertoire was sequenced with immunoSEQ multiplex PCR; TCRdb's copy has only in-frame clones and lacks some. The sample has tens of thousands of clones, more than 85% seen once. CDR1 and CDR2 from the germline V gene are MDHEN and SYDVKM. This CDR3 is built from 13 residues. Trimming took 6 bases from V and 4 from J; bases not matched to a gene: 2.

V is TRBV28 and J is TRBJ1-2; 10 nucleotides agree with TRBD1. This clonotype originated in a human donor with classical Hodgkin lymphoma. Sample: CD4+ T cells from blood, taken before the fourth cycle of nivolumab. This chain's CDR3 is CASRGDRGYGYTF. The CDR3 DNA reads TGTGCCAGCAGGGGGGACAGGGGCTATGGCTACACCTTC.